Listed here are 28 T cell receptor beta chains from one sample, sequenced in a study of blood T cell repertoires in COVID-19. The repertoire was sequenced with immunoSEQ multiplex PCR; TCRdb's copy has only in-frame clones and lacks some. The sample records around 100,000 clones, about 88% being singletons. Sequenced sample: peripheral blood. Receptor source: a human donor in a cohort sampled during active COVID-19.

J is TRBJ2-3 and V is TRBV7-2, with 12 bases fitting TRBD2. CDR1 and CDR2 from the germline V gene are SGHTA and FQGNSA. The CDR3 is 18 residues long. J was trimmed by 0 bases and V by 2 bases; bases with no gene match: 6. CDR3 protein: CASSLSTSGRISTDTQYF. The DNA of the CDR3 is TGTGCCAGCAGCTTATCGACTAGCGGGAGAATAAGCACAGATACGCAGTATTTT. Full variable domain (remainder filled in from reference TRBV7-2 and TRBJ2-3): GAGVSQSPSNKVTEKGKDVELRCDPISGHTALYWYRQSLGQGLEFLIYFQGNSAPDKSGLPSDRFSAERTGGSVSTLTIQRTQQEDSAVYLCASSLSTSGRISTDTQYFGPGTRLTVL.

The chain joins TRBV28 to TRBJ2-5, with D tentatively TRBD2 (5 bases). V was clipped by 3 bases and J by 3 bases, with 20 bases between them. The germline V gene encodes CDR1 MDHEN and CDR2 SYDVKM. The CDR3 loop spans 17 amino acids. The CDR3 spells CASSFPPWGTSEETQYF. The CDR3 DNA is TGTGCCAGCAGTTTTCCCCCCTGGGGAACTAGTGAAGAGACCCAGTACTTC.

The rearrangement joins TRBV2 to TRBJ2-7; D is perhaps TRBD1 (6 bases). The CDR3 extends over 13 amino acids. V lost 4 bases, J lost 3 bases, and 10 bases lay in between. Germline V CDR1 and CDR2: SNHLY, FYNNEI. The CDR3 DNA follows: TGTGCCAGCAGTGGAACAGGGATCTACGAGCAGTACTTC. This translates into CASSGTGIYEQYF.

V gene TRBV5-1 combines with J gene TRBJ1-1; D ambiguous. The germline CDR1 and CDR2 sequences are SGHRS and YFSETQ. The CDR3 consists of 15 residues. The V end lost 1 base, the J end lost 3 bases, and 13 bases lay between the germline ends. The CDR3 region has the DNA TGCGCCAGCAGCTTGTTTAATCCGGAGGACACTGAAGCTTTCTTT. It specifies CASSLFNPEDTEAFF. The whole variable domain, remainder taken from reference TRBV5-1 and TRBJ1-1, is KAGVTQTPRYLIKTRGQQVTLSCSPISGHRSVSWYQQTPGQGLQFLFEYFSETQRNKGNFPGRFSGRQFSNSRSEMNVSTLELGDSALYLCASSLFNPEDTEAFFGQGTRLTVV.

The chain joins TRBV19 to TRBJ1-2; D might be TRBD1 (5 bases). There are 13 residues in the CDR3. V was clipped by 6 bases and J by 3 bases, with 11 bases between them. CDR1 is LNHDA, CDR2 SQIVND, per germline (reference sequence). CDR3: CASRRQPYYGYTF. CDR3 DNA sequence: TGTGCCAGTAGAAGACAGCCCTACTATGGCTACACCTTC.

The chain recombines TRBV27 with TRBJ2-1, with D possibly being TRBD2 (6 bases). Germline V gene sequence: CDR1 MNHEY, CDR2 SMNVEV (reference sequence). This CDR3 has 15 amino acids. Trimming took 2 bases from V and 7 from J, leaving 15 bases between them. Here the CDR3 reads CASSLQRGVANEQFF. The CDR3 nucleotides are TGTGCCAGCAGTTTACAACGCGGGGTGGCTAATGAGCAGTTCTTC.

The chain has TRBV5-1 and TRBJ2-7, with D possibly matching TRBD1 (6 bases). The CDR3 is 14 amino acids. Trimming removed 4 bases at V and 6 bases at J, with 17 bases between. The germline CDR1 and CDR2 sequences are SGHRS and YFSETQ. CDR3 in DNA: TGCGCCAGCAGCGGGCCAACAGGGTCAGCCGAGCAGTACTTC. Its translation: CASSGPTGSAEQYF.

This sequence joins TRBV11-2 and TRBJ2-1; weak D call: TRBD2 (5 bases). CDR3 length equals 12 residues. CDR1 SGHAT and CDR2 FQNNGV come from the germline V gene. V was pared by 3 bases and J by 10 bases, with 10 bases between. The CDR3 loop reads CASSFGEGEQFF. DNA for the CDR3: TGTGCCAGCAGCTTCGGAGAGGGAGAGCAGTTCTTC.

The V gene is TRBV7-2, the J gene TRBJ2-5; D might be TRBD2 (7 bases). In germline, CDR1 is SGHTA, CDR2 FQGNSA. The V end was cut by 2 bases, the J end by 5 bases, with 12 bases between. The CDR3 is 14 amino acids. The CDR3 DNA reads TGTGCCAGCAGCTTACGGGGGGCCCGGGAGACCCAGTACTTC. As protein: CASSLRGARETQYF.

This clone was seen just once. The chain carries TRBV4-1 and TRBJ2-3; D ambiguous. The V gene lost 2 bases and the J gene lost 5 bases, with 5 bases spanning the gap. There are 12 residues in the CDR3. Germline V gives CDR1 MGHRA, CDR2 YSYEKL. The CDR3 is CASSQLRDTQYF. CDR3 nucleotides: TGCGCCAGCAGCCAACTACGAGATACGCAGTATTTT.

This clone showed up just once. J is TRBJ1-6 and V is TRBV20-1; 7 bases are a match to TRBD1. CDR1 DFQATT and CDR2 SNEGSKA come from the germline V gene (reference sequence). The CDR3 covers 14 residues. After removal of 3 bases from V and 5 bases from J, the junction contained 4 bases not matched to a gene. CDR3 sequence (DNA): TGCAGTGCTAGTATAACAGGGGATAATTCACCCCTCCACTTT. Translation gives CSASITGDNSPLHF.

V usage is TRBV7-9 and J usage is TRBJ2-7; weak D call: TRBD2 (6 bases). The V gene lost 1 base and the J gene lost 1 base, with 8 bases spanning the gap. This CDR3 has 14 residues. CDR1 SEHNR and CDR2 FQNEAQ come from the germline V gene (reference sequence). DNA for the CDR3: TGTGCCAGCAGCTTAGGGCGGGGATCCTACGAGCAGTACTTC. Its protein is CASSLGRGSYEQYF.

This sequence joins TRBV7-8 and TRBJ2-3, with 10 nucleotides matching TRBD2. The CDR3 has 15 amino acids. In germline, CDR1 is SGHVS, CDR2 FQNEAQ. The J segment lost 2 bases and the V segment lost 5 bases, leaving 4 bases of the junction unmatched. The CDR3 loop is CASSVGLADTDTQYF. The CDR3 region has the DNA TGTGCCAGCAGCGTCGGACTAGCGGACACAGATACGCAGTATTTT.

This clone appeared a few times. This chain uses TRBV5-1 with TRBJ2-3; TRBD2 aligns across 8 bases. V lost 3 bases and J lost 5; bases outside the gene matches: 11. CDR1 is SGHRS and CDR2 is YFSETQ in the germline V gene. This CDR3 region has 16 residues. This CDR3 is CASSWGLGPQLDTQYF. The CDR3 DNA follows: TGCGCCAGCAGCTGGGGACTAGGGCCCCAGTTAGATACGCAGTATTTT.

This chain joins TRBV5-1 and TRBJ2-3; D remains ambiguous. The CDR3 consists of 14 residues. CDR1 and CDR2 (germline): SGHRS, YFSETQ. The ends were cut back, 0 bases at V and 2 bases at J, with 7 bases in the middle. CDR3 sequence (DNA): TGCGCCAGCAGCTTGGCCGCCTACACAGATACGCAGTATTTT. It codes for CASSLAAYTDTQYF.

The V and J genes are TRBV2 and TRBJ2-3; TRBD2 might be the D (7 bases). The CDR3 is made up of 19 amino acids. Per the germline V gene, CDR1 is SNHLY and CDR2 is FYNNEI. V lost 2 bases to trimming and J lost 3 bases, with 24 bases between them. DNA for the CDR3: TGTGCCAGCAGTGAAAGGGGGGGGGACGCGCCCTGGAGGACAGATACGCAGTATTTT. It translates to CASSERGGDAPWRTDTQYF.

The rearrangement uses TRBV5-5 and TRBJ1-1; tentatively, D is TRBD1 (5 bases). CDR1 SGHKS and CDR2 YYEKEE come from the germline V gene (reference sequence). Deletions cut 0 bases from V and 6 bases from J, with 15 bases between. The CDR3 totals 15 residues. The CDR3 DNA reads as TGTGCCAGCAGCTTGGCCGCCAGGGTCTTGTCTGAAGCTTTCTTT. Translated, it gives CASSLAARVLSEAFF.

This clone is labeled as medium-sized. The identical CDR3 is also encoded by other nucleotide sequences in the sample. CDR3 in DNA: TGTGCCACCAGTGAAACAACAGGGGGGACTCAGCCCCAGCATTTT. It yields the protein CATSETTGGTQPQHF. The gene calls are TRBV24-1 and TRBJ1-5; 8 nucleotides agree with TRBD1. The CDR3 contains 15 residues. The V and J ends lost 4 bases and 6 bases, in that order; junction bases with no gene match: 7. Germline CDR1 is KGHDR and CDR2 is SFDVKD.

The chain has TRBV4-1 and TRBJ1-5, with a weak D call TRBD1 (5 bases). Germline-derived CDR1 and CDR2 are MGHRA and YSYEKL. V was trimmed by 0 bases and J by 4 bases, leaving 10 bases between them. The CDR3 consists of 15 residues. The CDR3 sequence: CASSQEAGLNQPQHF. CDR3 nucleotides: TGCGCCAGCAGCCAAGAGGCAGGGCTAAATCAGCCCCAGCATTTT.

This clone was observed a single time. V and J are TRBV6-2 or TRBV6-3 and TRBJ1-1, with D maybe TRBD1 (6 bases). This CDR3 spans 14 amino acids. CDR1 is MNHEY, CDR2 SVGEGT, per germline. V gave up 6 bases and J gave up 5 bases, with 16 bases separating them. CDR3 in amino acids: CASSLPTGRTEAFF. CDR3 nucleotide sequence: TGTGCCAGCAGCCTCCCAACAGGGAGAACTGAAGCTTTCTTT.

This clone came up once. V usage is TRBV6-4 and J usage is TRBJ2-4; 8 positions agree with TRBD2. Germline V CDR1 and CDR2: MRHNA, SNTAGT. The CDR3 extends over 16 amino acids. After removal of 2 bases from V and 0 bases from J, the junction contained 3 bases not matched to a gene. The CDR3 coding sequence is TGTGCCAGCAGTGACGAGGCGGGGGGAGCCAAAAACATTCAGTACTTC. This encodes CASSDEAGGAKNIQYF.

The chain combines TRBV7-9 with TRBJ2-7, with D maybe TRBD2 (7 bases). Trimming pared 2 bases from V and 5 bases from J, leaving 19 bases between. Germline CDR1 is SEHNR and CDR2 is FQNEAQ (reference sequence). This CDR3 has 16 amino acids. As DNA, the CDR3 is TGTGCCAGCAGCTTACGAGGGGGGGCGATCTACCACGAGCAGTACTTC. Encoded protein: CASSLRGGAIYHEQYF.

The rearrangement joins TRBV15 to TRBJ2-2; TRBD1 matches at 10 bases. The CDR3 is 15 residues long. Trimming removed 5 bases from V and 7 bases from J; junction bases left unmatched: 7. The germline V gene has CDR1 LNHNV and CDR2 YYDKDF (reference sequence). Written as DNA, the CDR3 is TGTGCCACCAGCCTCGACAGGGACAGGGGCGGGGAGCTGTTTTTT. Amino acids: CATSLDRDRGGELFF.

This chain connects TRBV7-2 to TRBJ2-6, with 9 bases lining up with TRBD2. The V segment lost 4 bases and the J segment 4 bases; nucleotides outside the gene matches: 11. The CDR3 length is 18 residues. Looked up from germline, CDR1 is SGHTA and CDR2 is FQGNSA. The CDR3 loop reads CASSSRPREGRGANVLTF. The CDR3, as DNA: TGTGCCAGCAGCTCCCGACCGCGGGAGGGCCGGGGGGCCAACGTCCTGACTTTC.

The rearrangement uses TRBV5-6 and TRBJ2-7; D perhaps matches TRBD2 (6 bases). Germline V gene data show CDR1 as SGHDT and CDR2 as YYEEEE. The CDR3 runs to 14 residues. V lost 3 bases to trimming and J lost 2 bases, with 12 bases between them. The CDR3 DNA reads TGTGCCAGCAGCTCCGGGAGTGGTACCTACGAGCAGTACTTC. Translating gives CASSSGSGTYEQYF. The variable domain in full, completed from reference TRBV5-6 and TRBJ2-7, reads DAGVTQSPTHLIKTRGQQVTLRCSPKSGHDTVSWYQQALGQGPQFIFQYYEEEERQRGNFPDRFSGHQFPNYSSELNVNALLLGDSALYLCASSSGSGTYEQYFGPGTRLTVT.

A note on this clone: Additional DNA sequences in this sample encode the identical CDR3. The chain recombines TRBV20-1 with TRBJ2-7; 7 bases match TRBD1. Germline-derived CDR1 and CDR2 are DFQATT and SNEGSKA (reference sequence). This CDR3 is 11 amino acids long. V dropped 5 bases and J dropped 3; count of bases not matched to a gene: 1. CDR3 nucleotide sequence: TGCAGTGCTGGGACAGACTACGAGCAGTACTTC. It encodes CSAGTDYEQYF.

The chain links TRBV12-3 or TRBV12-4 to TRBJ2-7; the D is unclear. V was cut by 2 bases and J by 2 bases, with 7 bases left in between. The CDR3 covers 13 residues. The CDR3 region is CASSLRRTYEQYF. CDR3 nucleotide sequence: TGTGCCAGCAGTTTACGCAGGACCTACGAGCAGTACTTC.

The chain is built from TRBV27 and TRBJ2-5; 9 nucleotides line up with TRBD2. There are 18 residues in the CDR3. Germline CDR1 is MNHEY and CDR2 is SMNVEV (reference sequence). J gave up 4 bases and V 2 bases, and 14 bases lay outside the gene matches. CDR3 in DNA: TGTGCCAGCAGTTTAACCCGACCCCCGGCGGGAGGGGGAGAGACCCAGTACTTC. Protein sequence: CASSLTRPPAGGGETQYF.